Presented here are 32 T cell receptor beta chains from one specimen sequenced in a study of shared clonotypes between healthy human individuals. Assay: immunoSEQ multiplex PCR; the TCRdb copy retains only in-frame clones and omits some. This table has hundreds of thousands of clones, 98% appearing once. Naive CD8 isolation took CD45RO-negative cells positively selected for CCR7 and excluded terminally differentiated effector memory CD45RA+ cells. Sequenced: naive CD8+ T cells sorted from blood. The receptors come from a man aged 25-45 years in good health.

The CDR3 sequence is CASSLLGGMEQYF. The CDR3 DNA reads TGTGCCAGCAGCTTATTGGGGGGGATGGAGCAGTACTTC. V is TRBV13 and J is TRBJ2-7; 7 positions agree with TRBD2. The CDR3 loop spans 13 amino acids. J lost 7 bases, V lost 2 bases, and 5 bases had no gene match. The germline V gene encodes CDR1 PRHDT and CDR2 FYEKMQ (reference sequence).

This chain links TRBV5-1 with TRBJ2-7, with unresolved D. Trimming cost V 4 bases and J 0 bases, with 11 bases left between them. This CDR3 has 14 amino acids. The germline V gene has CDR1 SGHRS and CDR2 YFSETQ. This chain's CDR3 is CASSLDRSSYEQYF. The CDR3 nucleotides read TGCGCCAGCAGCCTAGACCGGAGCTCCTACGAGCAGTACTTC.

The rearrangement joins TRBV5-6 to TRBJ1-5, with 8 nucleotides matching TRBD1. V dropped 2 bases and J dropped 2; count of bases not matched to a gene: 3. CDR1 and CDR2 (germline): SGHDT, YYEEEE. There are 15 residues in the CDR3. The CDR3 region is CASSLQGGRNQPQHF. CDR3 DNA: TGTGCCAGCAGCTTACAGGGGGGACGCAATCAGCCCCAGCATTTT.

This rearrangement joins TRBV30 to TRBJ2-1, with 10 bases lining up with TRBD2. CDR1 is GTSNPN, CDR2 SVGIG, per germline (reference sequence). With 4 bases clipped from V and 7 bases from J, the junction kept 7 bases outside the gene matches. This CDR3 is 14 amino acids long. The CDR3 region is CAWNSLAGENEQFF. For the CDR3, the DNA is TGTGCCTGGAATAGTCTAGCGGGAGAGAATGAGCAGTTCTTC.

This chain links TRBV6-6 with TRBJ1-1; 7 bases are a match to TRBD1. The CDR3 is 14 amino acids. J gave up 0 bases and V 5 bases, and 3 bases lay outside the gene matches. Looked up from germline, CDR1 is MNHNY and CDR2 is SVGAGI (reference sequence). The CDR3 region is CASSTGDVNTEAFF. In nucleotides, the CDR3 is TGTGCCAGCAGTACAGGGGACGTGAACACTGAAGCTTTCTTT.

The chain has TRBV9 and TRBJ2-7, with a weak D call TRBD1 (6 bases). From germline, CDR1 is SGDLS and CDR2 YYNGEE. The V gene lost 3 bases and the J gene lost 3 bases, with 10 bases spanning the gap. This CDR3 is built from 13 residues. DNA of the CDR3: TGTGCCAGCAGCGGTAGCAGGGGCTACGAGCAGTACTTC. As protein: CASSGSRGYEQYF.

The rearrangement uses TRBV6-5 and TRBJ2-7, with 8 bases matching TRBD2. CDR1 is MNHEY, CDR2 SVGAGI, per germline. After removal of 2 bases from V and 2 bases from J, the junction contained 5 bases not matched to a gene. The CDR3 loop spans 15 amino acids. The CDR3 here is CASSYGTSGTYEQYF. CDR3 bases: TGTGCCAGCAGTTACGGTACTAGCGGAACCTACGAGCAGTACTTC.

The V and J genes are TRBV27 and TRBJ2-1; D not certain. The CDR3 is 14 amino acids. The germline V gene has CDR1 MNHEY and CDR2 SMNVEV (reference sequence). Trimming removed 6 bases at V and 1 base at J, with 10 bases between. The CDR3 sequence is CASSGYTSYNEQFF. The CDR3 coding sequence is TGTGCCAGCAGCGGCTATACTTCCTACAATGAGCAGTTCTTC.

This rearrangement joins TRBV11-2 to TRBJ1-1; 10 bases are shared with TRBD1. Germline V gene data show CDR1 as SGHAT and CDR2 as FQNNGV. There are 14 residues in the CDR3. V shed 6 bases, J shed 5 bases, and the junction held 6 bases outside the gene matches. The CDR3 coding sequence is TGTGCCAGCAGTTGGGACAGGGGAGATACTGAAGCTTTCTTT. It encodes CASSWDRGDTEAFF.

The V gene is TRBV6-5, the J gene TRBJ2-7; D is perhaps TRBD2 (6 bases). From germline, CDR1 is MNHEY and CDR2 SVGAGI. V lost 6 bases and J 6 bases, leaving 12 bases between the germline ends. CDR3 length: 12 residues. CDR3 protein: CASSLGGVEQYF. The DNA for the CDR3 is TGTGCCAGCAGCCTCGGAGGGGTCGAGCAGTACTTC.

This chain uses TRBV7-9 with TRBJ2-7, with TRBD1 identical over 8 bases. V shed 4 bases, J shed 0 bases, and the junction held 8 bases outside the gene matches. Germline CDR1 SEHNR, CDR2 FQNEAQ (reference sequence). The CDR3 sequence is 16 residues long. The chain's CDR3 is CASSSLQDRASYEQYF. CDR3 DNA sequence: TGTGCCAGCAGCTCCCTGCAGGACAGGGCCTCCTACGAGCAGTACTTC.

The chain recombines TRBV9 with TRBJ2-3; no clear D gene. This CDR3 spans 15 amino acids. In germline, CDR1 is SGDLS, CDR2 YYNGEE. Trimming pared 2 bases from V and 4 bases from J, leaving 14 bases between. The CDR3 loop reads CASSVGLPSSDTQYF. The CDR3 DNA follows: TGTGCCAGCAGCGTTGGTCTACCTTCTTCAGATACGCAGTATTTT.

The CDR3 DNA is TGTGCCAGCAGCTTTCCGGAAAAAAACACCGGGGAGCTGTTTTTT. Protein product: CASSFPEKNTGELFF. The V call is TRBV5-4, the J call TRBJ2-2; D is uncertain. V dropped 2 bases and J dropped 2 bases, with 10 bases sitting between them. The CDR3 sequence is 15 residues long. Germline V gene sequence: CDR1 SGHNT, CDR2 YYREEE (reference sequence).

The chain has TRBV14 and TRBJ2-7, with D perhaps matching TRBD1 or TRBD2 (5 bases each). V was shortened by 1 base and J by 4 bases, with 17 bases between the two germline ends. Germline CDR1 reads SGHDN; CDR2 reads FVKESK. The CDR3 is 16 amino acids. CDR3 in amino acids: CASSQAMGTLEYEQYF. Written as DNA, the CDR3 is TGTGCCAGCAGCCAAGCGATGGGGACGTTGGAATACGAGCAGTACTTC.

This sequence joins TRBV9 and TRBJ2-7; weak D call: TRBD2 (6 bases). V lost 1 base and J lost 3, with 17 bases in between. The CDR3 is 16 residues long. Germline loops: CDR1 SGDLS, CDR2 YYNGEE. The DNA of the CDR3 is TGTGCCAGCAGCGTAAATATTGGGAGCGGGCTCTACGAGCAGTACTTC. Its protein product is CASSVNIGSGLYEQYF.

This rearrangement joins TRBV28 to TRBJ1-1; D is unresolved. Looked up from germline, CDR1 is MDHEN and CDR2 is SYDVKM. The CDR3 totals 12 residues. Trimming cost V 11 bases and J 3 bases, with 13 bases left between them. CDR3 bases: TGTGCCGTCCGGGGATGGGACACTGAAGCTTTCTTT. Translating it yields CAVRGWDTEAFF. The full variable domain, rest sourced from reference TRBV28 and TRBJ1-1, is DVKVTQSSRYLVKRTGEKVFLECVQDMDHENMFWYRQDPGLGLRLIYFSYDVKMKEKGDIPEGYSVSREKKERFSLILESASTNQTSMYLCAVRGWDTEAFFGQGTRLTVV.

The chain carries TRBV28 and TRBJ2-1; maybe TRBD2 (5 bases). V shed 4 bases and J shed 5 bases, with 9 bases lying between them. There are 13 residues in the CDR3. CDR1 MDHEN and CDR2 SYDVKM come from the germline V gene. This chain's CDR3 is CASSYRADNEQFF. The DNA for the CDR3 is TGTGCCAGCAGTTATAGAGCGGACAATGAGCAGTTCTTC.

The V call is TRBV27, the J call TRBJ2-2; 7 positions agree with TRBD1. Germline V lookup: CDR1 MNHEY, CDR2 SMNVEV (reference sequence). This CDR3 has 12 residues. J was trimmed by 6 bases and V by 7 bases; bases with no gene match: 2. The CDR3 sequence is CASKGAPGELFF. CDR3 bases: TGTGCCAGCAAGGGGGCCCCCGGGGAGCTGTTTTTT.

The chain couples TRBV13 to TRBJ2-1; the match to TRBD2 covers 10 bases. There are 15 residues in the CDR3. From germline, CDR1 is PRHDT and CDR2 FYEKMQ (reference sequence). V was pared by 5 bases and J by 5 bases, with 6 bases of the junction left unmatched. CDR3 coding DNA: TGTGCCAGCAGCCCAGGACTAGCGGTCAACAATGAGCAGTTCTTC. It yields the protein CASSPGLAVNNEQFF.

CDR3 protein: CASSSGLTYEQYF. CDR3 DNA: TGTGCCAGCAGCTCGGGACTAACCTACGAGCAGTACTTC. This rearrangement joins TRBV7-6 to TRBJ2-7; 7 bases line up with TRBD2. The CDR3 totals 13 residues. V shed 4 bases, J shed 2 bases, and the junction held 2 bases outside the gene matches. Germline CDR1 SGHVS, CDR2 FNYEAQ.

This sequence joins TRBV7-4 and TRBJ2-5, with TRBD1 matching 8 bases. Germline CDR1 is SGHVT and CDR2 is SQSDAQ. V shed 3 bases, J shed 5 bases, and the junction held 8 bases outside the gene matches. There are 15 residues in the CDR3. The CDR3 sequence is CASSFWDRFGETQYF. CDR3 bases: TGTGCCAGCAGCTTCTGGGACAGGTTTGGTGAGACCCAGTACTTC. Variable domain in full (rest from reference TRBV7-4 and TRBJ2-5): GAGVSQSPRYKVAKRGRDVALRCDSISGHVTLYWYRQTLGQGSEVLTYSQSDAQRDKSGRPSGRFSAERPERSVSTLKIQRTEQGDSAVYLCASSFWDRFGETQYFGPGTRLLVL.

The rearrangement joins TRBV10-1 to TRBJ2-7, with 11 bases matching TRBD2. This CDR3 spans 14 amino acids. The V and J ends lost 7 bases and 4 bases, in that order; junction bases with no gene match: 6. Germline V lookup: CDR1 WNHNN, CDR2 SYGVQD (reference sequence). The CDR3 DNA is TGCGCCAGCACTCCGGGGACTAGCGGTTACGAGCAGTACTTC. Protein: CASTPGTSGYEQYF.

The chain carries TRBV7-8 and TRBJ2-7; the D is unclear. CDR3 size: 15 residues. V was cut by 1 base and J by 3 bases, with 13 bases left in between. Germline V lookup: CDR1 SGHVS, CDR2 FQNEAQ. The CDR3 loop is CASSLDRRPFYEQYF. CDR3 in DNA: TGTGCCAGCAGCTTAGACAGAAGGCCCTTCTACGAGCAGTACTTC.

The J gene is TRBJ2-7, the V gene TRBV18; D is possibly TRBD1 or TRBD2 (6 bases each). The germline CDR1 and CDR2 sequences are KGHSH and LQKENI. V lost 3 bases and J 2 bases, leaving 14 bases between the germline ends. The CDR3 covers 15 residues. This CDR3 is CASSPYRGGTYEQYF. The CDR3 DNA is TGTGCCAGCTCACCCTACAGAGGGGGGACCTACGAGCAGTACTTC.

This clone was observed a single time. The rearrangement links TRBV4-3 to TRBJ2-1, with D perhaps assigned TRBD1 or TRBD2 (6 bases each). The germline V gene encodes CDR1 LGHNA and CDR2 YSLEER. Deletions cut 1 base from V and 7 bases from J, with 14 bases between. The CDR3 runs 15 residues. CDR3 sequence (DNA): TGCGCCAGCAGCCAAGGTGGGGGGCCGGGGAATGAGCAGTTCTTC. Its translation is CASSQGGGPGNEQFF.

The V call is TRBV11-2, the J call TRBJ2-7, with 14 bases lining up with TRBD2. The J segment lost 6 bases and the V segment lost 5 bases, leaving 6 bases of the junction unmatched. The CDR3 sequence is 15 residues long. Germline V CDR1 and CDR2: SGHAT, FQNNGV. CDR3 protein: CASSQGTSGRIEQYF. The DNA for the CDR3 is TGTGCCAGCAGCCAGGGGACTAGCGGGAGAATCGAGCAGTACTTC.

This chain links TRBV11-2 with TRBJ2-2; a possible D gene is TRBD2 (6 bases). CDR3 size: 14 residues. V dropped 7 bases and J dropped 2 bases, with 11 bases sitting between them. The germline gives CDR1 SGHAT, CDR2 FQNNGV. The CDR3 loop is CASKASVNTGELFF. The DNA of the CDR3 is TGTGCCAGCAAGGCTAGCGTCAACACCGGGGAGCTGTTTTTT. Together with reference TRBV11-2 and TRBJ2-2, the CDR3 gives the full variable domain: EAGVAQSPRYKIIEKRQSVAFWCNPISGHATLYWYQQILGQGPKLLIQFQNNGVVDDSQLPKDRFSAERLKGVDSTLKIQPAKLEDSAVYLCASKASVNTGELFFGEGSRLTVL.

The V and J genes are TRBV21-1 and TRBJ2-7. TRBV21-1 is a recognized pseudogene. The CDR3 has 10 residues. CDR3 loop: CAPESYEQYF. DNA for the CDR3: TGTGCCCCCGAAAGCTACGAGCAGTACTTC.

The rearrangement joins TRBV29-1 to TRBJ2-1, with D tentatively TRBD1 (6 bases). This CDR3 comprises 18 residues. Trimming stripped 4 bases from V and 6 bases from J, with 28 bases between. Germline V gene lookup returns CDR1 SQVTM and CDR2 ANQGSEA. The CDR3 loop is CSVVSSAKDSPIPNEQFF. CDR3 DNA: TGCAGCGTTGTTTCGTCTGCCAAGGACAGCCCGATTCCCAATGAGCAGTTCTTC.

This chain links TRBV28 with TRBJ2-3; 10 bases align to TRBD1. The trim removed 6 bases at V and 5 bases at J, leaving 11 bases unmatched. Germline CDR1 MDHEN, CDR2 SYDVKM. The CDR3 has 16 residues. CDR3 sequence: CASSPQWGQGIDTQYF. The CDR3 DNA reads TGTGCCAGCAGCCCGCAGTGGGGACAGGGGATAGATACGCAGTATTTT.

The chain is built from TRBV27 and TRBJ1-5; D is uncertain. With 2 bases removed from V and 9 bases from J, the gap between germline ends came to 11 bases. There are 13 residues in the CDR3. Germline V CDR1 and CDR2: MNHEY, SMNVEV (reference sequence). CDR3 residues: CASSLSDLGPQHF. CDR3 sequence (DNA): TGTGCCAGCAGTTTAAGTGACTTGGGGCCCCAGCATTTT.

This clone showed up just once. The chain has TRBV18 and TRBJ1-1, with a weak D call TRBD1 (5 bases). Germline CDR1 reads KGHSH; CDR2 reads LQKENI. Between the trimmed V and J ends, which lost 3 bases and 0 bases, there was a span of 14 bases. There are 16 residues in the CDR3. CDR3 amino acids: CASSPRRGVMNTEAFF. DNA for the CDR3: TGTGCCAGCTCACCCCGACGAGGGGTCATGAACACTGAAGCTTTCTTT.